The rows below give T cell receptor beta chains drawn from one sample of a study. TCRdb used MiXCR to reprocess the RT-PCR reads, holding one entry per CDR3 protein. Found here are almost 700,000 distinct CDR3 sequences, 14% of them singletons; the top ten hold roughly 4%. Source material: memory CD4+ T cells from blood. These receptors were obtained from a female donor in good health, serving as a healthy control. Each CDR3 is given with its conserved first and last residue. Fields, in order: CDR3 protein, V gene, CDR3 length, clone size, J gene. Where a row states a size, it is once, few, many or the class of an expanded clone; other rows omit it.

CDR3aa: CSASSTEGVYGYTF
v_gene: TRBV20-1
len: 14
abundance: many
j_gene: TRBJ1-2

CDR3aa: CSARAGTGQGREQYF
v_gene: TRBV20-1
len: 15
abundance: many
j_gene: TRBJ2-7

CDR3aa: CASSPITPSTLAEQFF
v_gene: TRBV12-3/TRBV12-4
len: 16
abundance: many
j_gene: TRBJ2-1

CDR3aa: CSANPNTGELFF
v_gene: TRBV20-1
len: 12
abundance: few
j_gene: TRBJ2-2

CDR3aa: CACSGQGTDTQYF
v_gene: TRBV5-1
len: 13
abundance: NA
j_gene: TRBJ2-3

CDR3aa: CASRVELGSYEQYF
v_gene: TRBV6-1
len: 14
abundance: few
j_gene: TRBJ2-7

CDR3aa: CASSLALGTGKEGYTF
v_gene: TRBV12-3/TRBV12-4
len: 16
abundance: NA
j_gene: TRBJ1-2

CDR3aa: CASSNYYSNQPQHF
v_gene: TRBV6-1
len: 14
abundance: many
j_gene: TRBJ1-5

CDR3aa: CASSPQRREQYF
v_gene: TRBV18
len: 12
abundance: few
j_gene: TRBJ2-7

CDR3aa: CASSYRGQIYQPQHF
v_gene: TRBV28
len: 15
abundance: few
j_gene: TRBJ1-5